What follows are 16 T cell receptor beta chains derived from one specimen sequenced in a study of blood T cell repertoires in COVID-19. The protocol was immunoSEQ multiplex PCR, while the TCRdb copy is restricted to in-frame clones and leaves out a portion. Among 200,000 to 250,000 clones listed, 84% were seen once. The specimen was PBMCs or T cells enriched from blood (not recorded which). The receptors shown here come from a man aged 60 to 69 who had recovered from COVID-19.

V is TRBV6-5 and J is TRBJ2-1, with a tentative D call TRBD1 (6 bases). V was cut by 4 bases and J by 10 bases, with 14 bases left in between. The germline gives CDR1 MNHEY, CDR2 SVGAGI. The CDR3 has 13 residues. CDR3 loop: CASSLPGAREQFF. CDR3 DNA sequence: TGTGCCAGCAGTTTACCAGGGGCTCGAGAGCAGTTCTTC.

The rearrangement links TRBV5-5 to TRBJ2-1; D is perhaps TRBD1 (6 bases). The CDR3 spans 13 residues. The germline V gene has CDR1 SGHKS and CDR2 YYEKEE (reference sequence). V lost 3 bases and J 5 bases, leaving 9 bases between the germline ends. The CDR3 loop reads CASSWWDNNEQFF. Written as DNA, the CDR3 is TGTGCCAGCAGCTGGTGGGACAACAATGAGCAGTTCTTC.

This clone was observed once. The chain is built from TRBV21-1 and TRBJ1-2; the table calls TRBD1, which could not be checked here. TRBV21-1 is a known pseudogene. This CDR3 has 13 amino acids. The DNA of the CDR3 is TGTGCCAGCAGCTTCCCGACAGGGCCTGGCTACACCTTC. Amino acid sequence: CASSFPTGPGYTF.

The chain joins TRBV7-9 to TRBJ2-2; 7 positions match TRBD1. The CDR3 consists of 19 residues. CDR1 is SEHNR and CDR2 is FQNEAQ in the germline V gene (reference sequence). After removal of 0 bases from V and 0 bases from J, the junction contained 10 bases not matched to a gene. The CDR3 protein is CASSLASPTGTTNTGELFF. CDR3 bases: TGTGCCAGCAGCTTAGCGTCCCCGACAGGGACGACGAACACCGGGGAGCTGTTTTTT.

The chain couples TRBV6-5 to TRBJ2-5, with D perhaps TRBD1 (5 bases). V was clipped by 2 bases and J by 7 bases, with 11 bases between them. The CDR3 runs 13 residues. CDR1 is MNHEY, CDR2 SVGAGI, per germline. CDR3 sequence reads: CASSYGTQGTQYF. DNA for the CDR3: TGTGCCAGCAGTTACGGCACCCAGGGGACCCAGTACTTC.

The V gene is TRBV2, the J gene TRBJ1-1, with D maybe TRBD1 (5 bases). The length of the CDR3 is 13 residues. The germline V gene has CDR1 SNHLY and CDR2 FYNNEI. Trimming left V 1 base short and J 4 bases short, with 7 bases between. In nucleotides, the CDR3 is TGTGCCAGCAGTGAAGAAGGGGCCACTGAAGCTTTCTTT. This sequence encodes CASSEEGATEAFF.

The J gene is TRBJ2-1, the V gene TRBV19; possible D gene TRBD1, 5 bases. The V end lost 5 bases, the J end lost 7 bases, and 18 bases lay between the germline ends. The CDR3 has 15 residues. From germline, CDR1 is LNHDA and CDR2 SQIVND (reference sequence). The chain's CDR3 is CASSLRGTIGNEQFF. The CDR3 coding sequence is TGTGCCAGTAGTCTAAGGGGCACTATCGGGAATGAGCAGTTCTTC. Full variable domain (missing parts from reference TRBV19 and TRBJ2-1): DGGITQSPKYLFRKEGQNVTLSCEQNLNHDAMYWYRQDPGQGLRLIYYSQIVNDFQKGDIAEGYSVSREKKESFPLTVTSAQKNPTAFYLCASSLRGTIGNEQFFGPGTRLTVL.

CDR3 sequence: CASSWDRVGTGELFF. CDR3 coding DNA: TGTGCCAGCAGCTGGGACAGGGTAGGGACCGGGGAGCTGTTTTTT. This sequence joins TRBV5-4 and TRBJ2-2; 9 bases map to TRBD1. V lost 3 bases, J lost 5 bases, and 5 bases stayed unmatched. The length of the CDR3 is 15 residues. The V gene's germline CDR1 is SGHNT and CDR2 YYREEE (reference sequence).

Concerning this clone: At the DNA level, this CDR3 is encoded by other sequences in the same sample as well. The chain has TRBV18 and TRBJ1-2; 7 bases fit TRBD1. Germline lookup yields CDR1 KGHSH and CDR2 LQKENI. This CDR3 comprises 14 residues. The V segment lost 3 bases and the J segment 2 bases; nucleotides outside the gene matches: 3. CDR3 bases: TGTGCCAGCTCACCCGGACAGGAGAACTATGGCTACACCTTC. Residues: CASSPGQENYGYTF.

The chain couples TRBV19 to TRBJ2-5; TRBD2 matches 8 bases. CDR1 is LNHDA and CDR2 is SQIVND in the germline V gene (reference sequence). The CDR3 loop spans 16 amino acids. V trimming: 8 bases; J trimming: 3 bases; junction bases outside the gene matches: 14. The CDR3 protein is CASSEWVAGTKETQYF. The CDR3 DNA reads TGTGCCAGTTCCGAGTGGGTAGCGGGGACTAAAGAGACCCAGTACTTC.

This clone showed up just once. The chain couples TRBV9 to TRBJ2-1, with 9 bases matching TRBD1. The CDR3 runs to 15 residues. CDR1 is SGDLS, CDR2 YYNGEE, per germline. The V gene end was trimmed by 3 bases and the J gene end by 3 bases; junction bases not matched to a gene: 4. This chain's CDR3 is CASSATGGGYNEQFF. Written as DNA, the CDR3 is TGTGCCAGCAGCGCAACAGGGGGCGGCTACAATGAGCAGTTCTTC.

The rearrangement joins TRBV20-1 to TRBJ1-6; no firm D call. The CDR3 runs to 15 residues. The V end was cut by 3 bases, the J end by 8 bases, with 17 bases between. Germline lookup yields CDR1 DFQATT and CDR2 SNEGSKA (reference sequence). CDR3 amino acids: CSASRGAVKDSPLHF. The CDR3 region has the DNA TGCAGTGCTAGTCGGGGAGCCGTTAAGGATTCACCCCTCCACTTT.

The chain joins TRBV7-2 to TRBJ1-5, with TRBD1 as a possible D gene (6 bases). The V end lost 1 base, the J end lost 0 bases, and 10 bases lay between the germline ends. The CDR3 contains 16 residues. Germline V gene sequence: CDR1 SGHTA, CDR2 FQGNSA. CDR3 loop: CASSLVPGVSNQPQHF. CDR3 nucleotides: TGTGCCAGCAGCTTAGTTCCAGGGGTTAGCAATCAGCCCCAGCATTTT.

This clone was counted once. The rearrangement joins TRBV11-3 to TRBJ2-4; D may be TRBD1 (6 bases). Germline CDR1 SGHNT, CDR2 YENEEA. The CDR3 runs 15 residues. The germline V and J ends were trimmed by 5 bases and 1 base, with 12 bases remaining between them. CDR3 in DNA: TGTGCCAGCAGCCCAGGGGCTATGGCCAAAAACATTCAGTACTTC. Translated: CASSPGAMAKNIQYF. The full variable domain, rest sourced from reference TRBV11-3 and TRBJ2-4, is EAGVVQSPRYKIIEKKQPVAFWCNPISGHNTLYWYLQNLGQGPELLIRYENEEAVDDSQLPKDRFSAERLKGVDSTLKIQPAELGDSAVYLCASSPGAMAKNIQYFGAGTRLSVL.

The CDR3 bases are TGTGCCAGCAGCGTAAGATGGACAGGGGGCAATGAGCAGTTCTTC. Residues: CASSVRWTGGNEQFF. The rearrangement joins TRBV9 to TRBJ2-1, with 10 bases fitting TRBD1. The ends lost 1 base at V and 6 bases at J; junction bases unmatched: 4. The CDR3 totals 15 residues. Per germline, CDR1 SGDLS and CDR2 YYNGEE.

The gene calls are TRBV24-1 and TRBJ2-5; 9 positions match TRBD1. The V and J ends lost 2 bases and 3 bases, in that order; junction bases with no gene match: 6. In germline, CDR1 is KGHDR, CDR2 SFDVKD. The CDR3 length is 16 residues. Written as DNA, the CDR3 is TGTGCCACCAGTGATTCCACAGGGGGCGCGGAAGAGACCCAGTACTTC. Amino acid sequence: CATSDSTGGAEETQYF.